The 32 T cell receptor beta chains below come from one sample, sequenced in a study of blood T cell repertoires in COVID-19 (dated by TCRdb to the early 2020s). Preparation of the library involved the immunoSEQ multiplex PCR assay. TCRdb retrieved this table from immuneACCESS and kept in-frame rearrangements only. Not all clones are present; in checked studies, unresolved V genes account for under half, and no reason is known for the remainder. Across this sample there are just over 350,000 clones, with 75% to 90% seen only once. The top ten hold just over 7% of the sample. Sequencing was carried out using peripheral blood. The receptors shown here come from an older woman with COVID-19, enrolled during active disease.

This clone was found a few times. V gene TRBV28 combines with J gene TRBJ1-4; D call uncertain. The CDR3 loop spans 15 amino acids. V dropped 6 bases and J dropped 0 bases, with 11 bases sitting between them. The germline V gene encodes CDR1 MDHEN and CDR2 SYDVKM. The CDR3 here is CASSQSPATNEKLFF. CDR3 DNA sequence: TGTGCCAGCAGCCAAAGCCCTGCAACTAATGAAAAACTGTTTTTT.

This rearrangement joins TRBV6-1 to TRBJ1-6; no firm D call. Germline V gene lookup returns CDR1 MNHNS and CDR2 SASEGT. The CDR3 is 13 amino acids. V was clipped by 2 bases and J by 14 bases, with 13 bases between them. CDR3: CASSENLGFTLHF. As DNA, the CDR3 is TGTGCCAGCAGTGAAAATCTAGGATTCACCCTCCACTTT.

The DNA of the CDR3 is TGCGCCAGCAGCTCCCAATCCGCCAACCAGGGGGATCTGTTTTTT. Residues: CASSSQSANQGDLFF. This chain connects TRBV5-1 to TRBJ1-4, with 7 bases fitting TRBD1. The CDR3 covers 15 residues. The junction had 16 bases not matched to a gene; V was cut back by 3 bases and J by 14 bases. CDR1 is SGHRS and CDR2 is YFSETQ in the germline V gene.

This clone has just one count. The chain carries TRBV3-1 (or the pseudogene TRBV3-2) and TRBJ1-4, with D maybe TRBD1 (5 bases). Germline assignment: CDR1 LGHDT and CDR2 YNNKEL (reference sequence). The V end was cut by 1 base, the J end by 8 bases, with 11 bases between. The CDR3 loop spans 14 amino acids. In DNA form, the CDR3 reads TGTGCCAGCAGCCAAGGGGGGGGAGTAGAAAAACTGTTTTTT. As protein: CASSQGGGVEKLFF.

A single count supports this clone. The genes are TRBV5-1 and TRBJ2-6, with 8 positions matching TRBD2. Germline V gene data show CDR1 as SGHRS and CDR2 as YFSETQ. The CDR3 loop spans 16 amino acids. V gave up 0 bases and J gave up 5 bases; unmatched junction bases: 4. The CDR3 DNA is TGCGCCAGCAGCTTGGCCGGGGGGGACCGGGCCAACGTCCTGACTTTC. Translation gives CASSLAGGDRANVLTF. The variable domain in full, with the rest retrieved from reference TRBV5-1 and TRBJ2-6, is KAGVTQTPRYLIKTRGQQVTLSCSPISGHRSVSWYQQTPGQGLQFLFEYFSETQRNKGNFPGRFSGRQFSNSRSEMNVSTLELGDSALYLCASSLAGGDRANVLTFGAGSRLTVL.

V usage is TRBV7-2 and J usage is TRBJ2-3, with TRBD1 identical over 9 bases. Germline CDR1 SGHTA, CDR2 FQGNSA. The CDR3 runs 14 residues. J gave up 4 bases and V 5 bases, and 4 bases lay outside the gene matches. The CDR3 is CASSGGTGSDTQYF. CDR3 nucleotide sequence: TGTGCCAGCAGCGGGGGGACAGGGTCAGATACGCAGTATTTT.

The CDR3 coding sequence is TGTGCCAGCTCACCGTCTAGCGGGAATACCCCTTACGAGCAGTACTTC. Residues: CASSPSSGNTPYEQYF. V and J are TRBV18 and TRBJ2-7, with 9 bases identical to TRBD2. Germline CDR1 is KGHSH and CDR2 is LQKENI. The CDR3 length is 16 residues. Germline trimming cut 3 bases from V and 4 bases from J; bases unmatched to any gene: 10.

This chain connects TRBV11-2 to TRBJ1-2; no definite D call. Germline assignment: CDR1 SGHAT and CDR2 FQNNGV. V was clipped by 1 base and J by 0 bases, with 9 bases between them. CDR3 length equals 15 residues. This chain's CDR3 is CASSLAVRTNYGYTF. In nucleotides, the CDR3 is TGTGCCAGCAGCTTAGCGGTCCGTACTAACTATGGCTACACCTTC.

This clone was seen just once. The V gene is TRBV18, the J gene TRBJ2-5, with a possible D match to TRBD2 (6 bases). The CDR3 covers 14 residues. V shed 0 bases and J shed 4 bases, with 9 bases lying between them. The V gene's germline CDR1 is KGHSH and CDR2 LQKENI. The chain's CDR3 is CASSPPTRLETQYF. The CDR3 nucleotides are TGTGCCAGCTCACCACCGACTAGACTAGAGACCCAGTACTTC.

The V gene is TRBV18, the J gene TRBJ2-1, with 10 bases that match TRBD2. Losses at the gene ends were 4 bases for V and 9 bases for J; bases not matched to a gene: 12. This CDR3 region has 16 residues. Germline CDR1 KGHSH, CDR2 LQKENI. CDR3 sequence reads: CASSLSGGALAIEQFF. The CDR3, as DNA: TGTGCCAGCTCACTGAGCGGGGGGGCGTTGGCAATTGAGCAGTTCTTC.

This clone has only one observation. The rearrangement links TRBV5-6 to TRBJ2-1; D unresolved. The CDR3 consists of 12 residues. The germline V and J ends were trimmed by 2 bases and 7 bases, with 7 bases remaining between them. CDR1 and CDR2 (germline): SGHDT, YYEEEE. This chain's CDR3 is CASSFAQNEQFF. The CDR3 DNA is TGTGCCAGCAGCTTTGCACAGAATGAGCAGTTCTTC.

The chain has TRBV29-1 and TRBJ1-1, with 7 bases aligning to TRBD1. Trimming removed 4 bases from V and 6 bases from J; junction bases left unmatched: 2. The CDR3 loop spans 11 amino acids. CDR1 and CDR2 (germline): SQVTM, ANQGSEA. The CDR3 nucleotides read TGCAGCGTTGGACAGGGCCCTGAAGCTTTCTTT. Its protein product is CSVGQGPEAFF.

This chain connects TRBV19 to TRBJ1-4, with D tentatively TRBD1 (5 bases). CDR1 and CDR2 from the germline V gene are LNHDA and SQIVND (reference sequence). The CDR3 extends over 16 amino acids. The V end was cut by 3 bases, the J end by 3 bases, with 14 bases between. CDR3 in DNA: TGTGCCAGTAGTATCCGTGCCGGGGGACCTAATGAAAAACTGTTTTTT. Translated: CASSIRAGGPNEKLFF.

This chain uses TRBV7-6 with TRBJ2-7; 8 bases align to TRBD1. Germline values: CDR1 SGHVS, CDR2 FNYEAQ. The trim removed 4 bases at V and 2 bases at J, leaving 4 bases unmatched. CDR3 size: 14 residues. The CDR3 spells CASSSGTGTYEQYF. The CDR3 bases are TGTGCCAGCAGCTCCGGGACAGGAACCTACGAGCAGTACTTC.

This chain connects TRBV7-2 to TRBJ2-7; TRBD2 agrees at 10 bases. Germline CDR1 and CDR2: SGHTA and FQGNSA. This CDR3 has 16 amino acids. After removal of 3 bases from V and 1 base from J, the junction contained 6 bases not matched to a gene. CDR3 coding DNA: TGTGCCAGCAGCTTCAATAGCGGGGGGCCGTCCTACGAGCAGTACTTC. Its protein product is CASSFNSGGPSYEQYF.

V usage is TRBV9 and J usage is TRBJ1-4, with TRBD1 as a possible D gene (5 bases). This CDR3 has 16 residues. Looked up from germline, CDR1 is SGDLS and CDR2 is YYNGEE. The V end lost 3 bases, the J end lost 5 bases, and 17 bases lay between the germline ends. The CDR3 coding sequence is TGTGCCAGCAGCGGGCCCGATAGAAGGGGAAATGAAAAACTGTTTTTT. It is translated as CASSGPDRRGNEKLFF.

This clone showed up just once. The chain combines TRBV25-1 with TRBJ2-1; 9 nucleotides match TRBD2. Trimming at V came to 2 bases and at J to 5 bases, leaving 4 bases not matched to a gene. Germline V gives CDR1 MGHDK, CDR2 SYGVNS. This CDR3 has 15 residues. DNA of the CDR3: TGTGCCAGCAGTGAACCTAAGCGGGGGGACAATGAGCAGTTCTTC. It translates to CASSEPKRGDNEQFF. The full variable domain, with the rest looked up from reference TRBV25-1 and TRBJ2-1, is EADIYQTPRYLVIGTGKKITLECSQTMGHDKMYWYQQDPGMELHLIHYSYGVNSTEKGDLSSESTVSRIRTEHFPLTLESARPSHTSQYLCASSEPKRGDNEQFFGPGTRLTVL.

This clone has a handful of counts. This sequence joins TRBV4-1 and TRBJ2-1; D is possibly TRBD2 (6 bases). V was shortened by 0 bases and J by 1 base, with 19 bases between the two germline ends. Germline-derived CDR1 and CDR2 are MGHRA and YSYEKL. CDR3 length: 19 residues. This CDR3 reads CASSQDWSIEGRSYNEQFF. The CDR3 bases are TGCGCCAGCAGCCAAGATTGGAGTATAGAGGGGAGGTCCTACAATGAGCAGTTCTTC.

This chain uses TRBV18 with TRBJ2-5; D call uncertain. The V and J ends lost 3 bases and 2 bases respectively, with 4 bases between them. The CDR3 runs to 12 residues. CDR1 is KGHSH, CDR2 LQKENI, per germline. CDR3: CASSPYQETQYF. The CDR3 nucleotides read TGTGCCAGCTCACCTTATCAAGAGACCCAGTACTTC.

The J gene is TRBJ1-1, the V gene TRBV12-2. TRBV12-2 is deemed a pseudogene. This CDR3 has 12 amino acids. CDR3 amino acids: CASRPCDTEAFF. The CDR3 nucleotides are TGTGCAAGTCGCCCTTGTGACACTGAAGCTTTCTTT.

This chain links TRBV30 with TRBJ1-6, with D hard to call. Trimming removed 5 bases at V and 5 bases at J, with 7 bases between. Per germline, CDR1 GTSNPN and CDR2 SVGIG (reference sequence). This CDR3 spans 12 amino acids. The CDR3 nucleotides read TGTGCCTGGGGCCTAGATAATTCACCCCTCCACTTT. Residues: CAWGLDNSPLHF. Full variable domain (outside the CDR3, taken from reference TRBV30 and TRBJ1-6): SQTIHQWPATLVQPVGSPLSLECTVEGTSNPNLYWYRQAAGRGLQLLFYSVGIGQISSEVPQNLSASRPQDRQFILSSKKLLLSDSGFYLCAWGLDNSPLHFGNGTRLTVT.

The DNA of the CDR3 is TGTGCCAGCAGCCCTGGACAGGCTAACTATGGCTACACCTTC. Translation gives CASSPGQANYGYTF. The V call is TRBV7-9, the J call TRBJ1-2, with 7 bases that match TRBD1. The CDR3 covers 14 residues. Trimming removed 5 bases from V and 0 bases from J; junction bases left unmatched: 3. CDR1 is SEHNR, CDR2 FQNEAQ, per germline (reference sequence).

V is TRBV5-1 and J is TRBJ1-1, with a weak D call TRBD1 (6 bases). The CDR3 loop spans 14 amino acids. Germline values: CDR1 SGHRS, CDR2 YFSETQ. Trimming removed 7 bases from V and 0 bases from J, with 13 bases in between. The CDR3 DNA reads as TGCGCCAGCCGACAGGAATACATGAACACTGAAGCTTTCTTT. Protein product: CASRQEYMNTEAFF.

J is TRBJ1-3 and V is TRBV6-5; D is ambiguous. Between the trimmed V and J ends, which lost 0 bases and 0 bases, there was a span of 9 bases. This CDR3 spans 16 amino acids. Germline assignment: CDR1 MNHEY and CDR2 SVGAGI. CDR3 loop: CASSYSAVRSGNTIYF. The CDR3 nucleotides read TGTGCCAGCAGTTACTCAGCGGTCCGCTCTGGAAACACCATATATTTT.

The gene calls are TRBV4-1 and TRBJ2-7; maybe TRBD1 (5 bases). Germline V gene data show CDR1 as MGHRA and CDR2 as YSYEKL. The CDR3 is 14 residues long. Trimming took 1 base from V and 1 from J, leaving 8 bases between them. Here the CDR3 DNA reads TGCGCCAGCAGCCAAGGACAGAAGTCCTACGAGCAGTACTTC. This encodes CASSQGQKSYEQYF.

V usage is TRBV6-6 and J usage is TRBJ2-3; 9 bases match TRBD2. The CDR3 loop spans 14 amino acids. The V gene end was trimmed by 6 bases and the J gene end by 2 bases; junction bases not matched to a gene: 3. CDR1 is MNHNY, CDR2 SVGAGI, per germline (reference sequence). The CDR3 region has the DNA TGTGCCAGCAGCCCTAGCGGGGCCACAGATACGCAGTATTTT. It specifies CASSPSGATDTQYF.

This chain links TRBV27 with TRBJ1-2, with D possibly being TRBD1 (6 bases). V was pared by 11 bases and J by 6 bases, with 13 bases between. Germline values: CDR1 MNHEY, CDR2 SMNVEV (reference sequence). The CDR3 has 11 amino acids. CDR3 DNA: TGTGCCCCCTCCGGGGGGCATGGCTACACCTTC. Protein product: CAPSGGHGYTF.

Only a few counts were recorded for this clone. The chain combines TRBV19 with TRBJ2-2, with 11 positions matching TRBD1. The CDR3 runs 19 residues. Germline-derived CDR1 and CDR2 are LNHDA and SQIVND (reference sequence). V gave up 4 bases and J gave up 3 bases; unmatched junction bases: 13. The CDR3 spells CASSTRTGGVAKDTGELFF. CDR3 nucleotide sequence: TGTGCCAGTAGTACCCGGACAGGGGGCGTCGCCAAAGACACCGGGGAGCTGTTTTTT.

This clone was seen a handful of times. V is TRBV6-2 or TRBV6-3 and J is TRBJ1-1; a possible D gene is TRBD1 (5 bases). This CDR3 is 15 amino acids long. Germline CDR1 and CDR2: MNHEY and SVGEGT. With 4 bases removed from V and 1 base from J, the gap between germline ends came to 13 bases. The CDR3 DNA follows: TGTGCCAGCAGTTCCCCCGACAGATGGAACACTGAAGCTTTCTTT. Translation: CASSSPDRWNTEAFF.

CDR3 DNA: TGTGCCAGCAGCGTCCGAGTTCAAGAGACCCAGTACTTC. It specifies CASSVRVQETQYF. The chain couples TRBV9 to TRBJ2-5; D is unclear. V dropped 2 bases and J dropped 2 bases, with 7 bases sitting between them. The CDR3 sequence is 13 residues long. The V gene's germline CDR1 is SGDLS and CDR2 YYNGEE.

The chain carries TRBV25-1 and TRBJ2-3; 7 bases agree with TRBD1. The CDR3 loop spans 15 amino acids. Germline V gives CDR1 MGHDK, CDR2 SYGVNS. V lost 0 bases to trimming and J lost 3 bases; unmatched junction nucleotides: 3. This chain's CDR3 is CASSEYRQGTDTQYF. For the CDR3, the DNA is TGTGCCAGCAGTGAATATCGACAGGGTACAGATACGCAGTATTTT.

This clone was recorded a few times. J is TRBJ2-1 and V is TRBV4-1, with 14 bases aligning to TRBD2. Losses at the gene ends were 1 base for V and 8 bases for J; bases not matched to a gene: 19. This CDR3 contains 21 residues. CDR1 and CDR2 (germline): MGHRA, YSYEKL. The CDR3 nucleotides are TGCGCCAGCAGCCAAGTAATGAACTTCGTCCGGACTAGCGGGGGGTTAGATGAGCAGTTCTTC. This sequence encodes CASSQVMNFVRTSGGLDEQFF.